A single sample is the source of the 21 T cell receptor beta chains below, sequenced in a study of identical twins. A single record per CDR3 protein comes from TCRdb applying MiXCR to the 5' RACE reads. The sample has fewer than 450,000 distinct CDR3 sequences; approximately 9.1% are singletons. Sequenced material: naive T cells sorted from blood. The receptors here all came from a woman in her forties or fifties in good health.

This clonotype was counted between two and nine times. J is TRBJ1-2 and V is TRBV29-1; D not resolved. Germline lookup yields CDR1 SQVTM and CDR2 ANQGSEA. CDR3 length equals 10 residues. Trimming shortened V by 3 bases and J by 6 bases, and 5 bases separated the two germline ends. In nucleotides, the CDR3 is TGCAGCGTTGATCGAGATGGCTACACCTTC. Translation: CSVDRDGYTF.

This rearrangement joins TRBV5-1 to TRBJ2-1, with 11 bases aligning to TRBD2. CDR1 and CDR2 from the germline V gene are SGHRS and YFSETQ. This CDR3 has 18 residues. The V gene end was trimmed by 0 bases and the J gene end by 2 bases; junction bases not matched to a gene: 7. In DNA, the CDR3 is TGCGCCAGCAGCTTGGGCCCAAAACTAGCGGGAGCCTACAATGAGCAGTTCTTC. This translates into CASSLGPKLAGAYNEQFF.

This clonotype was picked up many times. The chain uses TRBV28 and TRBJ2-3; perhaps TRBD1 as D (5 bases). The CDR3 is made up of 16 amino acids. CDR1 and CDR2 (germline): MDHEN, SYDVKM. V lost 4 bases, J lost 1 base, and 15 bases lay in between. The CDR3 nucleotides are TGTGCCAGCAGTTCCCGAATGGGGCTAGGCACAGATACGCAGTATTTT. Its protein is CASSSRMGLGTDTQYF.

This chain joins TRBV10-3 and TRBJ2-3; D remains ambiguous. CDR1 is ENHRY, CDR2 SYGVKD, per germline. Between the trimmed V and J ends, which lost 2 bases and 8 bases, there was a span of 8 bases. CDR3 size: 12 residues. The CDR3 region has the DNA TGTGCCATCAGTGAGGACGACCGTACGCAGTATTTT. This sequence encodes CAISEDDRTQYF.

This clonotype was seen a few times. The chain uses TRBV3-1 and TRBJ2-3; 10 bases align to TRBD1. Germline-derived CDR1 and CDR2 are LGHDT and YNNKEL (reference sequence). This CDR3 has 17 amino acids. Unmatched junction bases numbered 9, after V lost 4 bases and J lost 2 bases. This chain's CDR3 is CASSRVDRGPFTDTQYF. In nucleotides, the CDR3 is TGTGCCAGCAGCCGAGTAGACAGGGGGCCTTTCACAGATACGCAGTATTTT.

This clonotype was found a few times. This chain connects TRBV10-3 to TRBJ2-1; D may be TRBD1 (6 bases). Trimming took off 6 bases at V and 6 bases at J, with 9 bases between the two ends. Per the germline V gene, CDR1 is ENHRY and CDR2 is SYGVKD. The CDR3 length is 12 residues. The CDR3 is CAISEQGNEQFF. Here the CDR3 DNA reads TGTGCCATCAGCGAACAGGGCAATGAGCAGTTCTTC.

The rearrangement links TRBV18 to TRBJ2-1, with D perhaps being TRBD1 or TRBD2 (5 bases each). Germline CDR1 is KGHSH and CDR2 is LQKENI. Trimming cost V 5 bases and J 5 bases, with 16 bases left between them. CDR3 size: 15 residues. The CDR3 is CASSTGPGGHNEQFF. In DNA form, the CDR3 reads TGTGCCAGCTCAACGGGACCGGGTGGCCACAATGAGCAGTTCTTC.

The V and J genes are TRBV14 and TRBJ1-3; D is unresolved. V lost 0 bases and J 0 bases, leaving 6 bases between the germline ends. Per germline, CDR1 SGHDN and CDR2 FVKESK. The CDR3 runs 15 residues. CDR3 coding DNA: TGTGCCAGCAGCCAAGATTCCAGCTCTGGAAACACCATATATTTT. It translates to CASSQDSSSGNTIYF.

This clonotype has at least ten counts. The rearrangement joins TRBV12-3 or TRBV12-4 to TRBJ2-3, with 8 bases matching TRBD1. The trim removed 4 bases at V and 15 bases at J, leaving 6 bases unmatched. CDR3 length: 11 amino acids. CDR3: CASSSGQGKYF. DNA for the CDR3: TGTGCCAGCAGTTCCGGACAGGGAAAATATTTT.

This clonotype was observed once. The gene calls are TRBV20-1 and TRBJ2-2; 9 bases map to TRBD2. CDR1 and CDR2 (germline): DFQATT, SNEGSKA (reference sequence). There are 16 residues in the CDR3. The V and J ends lost 6 bases and 0 bases, in that order; junction bases with no gene match: 8. The CDR3 loop is CSAPTSGTSNTGELFF. CDR3 nucleotide sequence: TGCAGTGCACCGACTAGCGGTACGTCGAACACCGGGGAGCTGTTTTTT.

The chain links TRBV2 to TRBJ2-7; a possible D gene is TRBD1 (5 bases). The CDR3 runs to 14 residues. Trimming removed 6 bases at V and 2 bases at J, with 14 bases between. CDR1 SNHLY and CDR2 FYNNEI come from the germline V gene. Here the CDR3 DNA reads TGTGCCAGCAGCCCCCCCGGACATCCCTACGAGCAGTACGTC. Amino acids: CASSPPGHPYEQYV.

The gene calls are TRBV4-1 and TRBJ2-5; possible D gene TRBD1, 5 bases. With 0 bases removed from V and 4 bases from J, the gap between germline ends came to 12 bases. CDR1 and CDR2 from the germline V gene are MGHRA and YSYEKL. The CDR3 contains 15 residues. The chain's CDR3 is CASSQDPGSSETQYF. CDR3 nucleotides: TGCGCCAGCAGCCAAGACCCAGGGTCGTCAGAGACCCAGTACTTC.

V gene TRBV28 combines with J gene TRBJ2-1, with 11 bases lining up with TRBD2. The germline CDR1 and CDR2 sequences are MDHEN and SYDVKM. The CDR3 sequence is 21 residues long. Trimming took 3 bases from V and 7 from J; bases not matched to a gene: 23. CDR3 amino acids: CASSFTGQPSKASGRWNEQFF. CDR3 sequence (DNA): TGTGCCAGCAGTTTTACCGGACAGCCGAGCAAGGCTAGCGGGAGGTGGAATGAGCAGTTCTTC.

This clonotype was seen a handful of times. The rearrangement links TRBV29-1 to TRBJ1-1, with D maybe TRBD1 (6 bases). The ends were cut back, 7 bases at V and 0 bases at J, with 15 bases in the middle. Germline CDR1 is SQVTM and CDR2 is ANQGSEA. The CDR3 is made up of 14 amino acids. This chain's CDR3 is CSARGGAMNTEAFF. DNA of the CDR3: TGCAGCGCCCGGGGGGGGGCCATGAACACTGAAGCTTTCTTT.

This clonotype was seen only a few times. V gene TRBV2 combines with J gene TRBJ1-1; D remains unclear. This CDR3 comprises 14 residues. Trimming took off 8 bases at V and 2 bases at J, with 15 bases between the two ends. Germline values: CDR1 SNHLY, CDR2 FYNNEI. CDR3 nucleotide sequence: TGTGCCAGCGAGGTCGCGGGTCTTAACACTGAAGCTTTCTTT. The encoded protein is CASEVAGLNTEAFF.

This clonotype has a handful of counts. V usage is TRBV5-1 and J usage is TRBJ2-1; D unclear. The CDR3 runs to 14 residues. Between the trimmed V and J ends, which lost 0 bases and 8 bases, there was a span of 12 bases. Germline V gives CDR1 SGHRS, CDR2 YFSETQ. CDR3 in amino acids: CASSLGRARYEQFF. The CDR3 DNA follows: TGCGCCAGCAGCTTGGGTAGAGCCCGGTATGAGCAGTTCTTC.

This clonotype appeared a few times. The rearrangement uses TRBV4-1 and TRBJ2-3; D is unclear. This CDR3 comprises 15 residues. V was trimmed by 3 bases and J by 1 base, leaving 11 bases between them. Germline lookup yields CDR1 MGHRA and CDR2 YSYEKL. The CDR3 loop is CASSQGQYGTDTQYF. CDR3 bases: TGCGCCAGCAGCCAGGGCCAATATGGCACAGATACGCAGTATTTT.

This clonotype was counted a few times. The chain uses TRBV5-1 and TRBJ1-1; TRBD1 is a possible D gene (6 bases). The CDR3 consists of 15 residues. In germline, CDR1 is SGHRS, CDR2 YFSETQ. Trimming took off 1 base at V and 4 bases at J, with 14 bases between the two ends. The CDR3: CASSLLVRGATEAFF. CDR3 nucleotide sequence: TGCGCCAGCAGCTTGTTGGTCCGGGGGGCCACTGAAGCTTTCTTT.

The chain employs TRBV2 and TRBJ1-5, with D perhaps matching TRBD1 (5 bases). Germline CDR1 SNHLY, CDR2 FYNNEI. V lost 7 bases, J lost 11 bases, and 21 bases lay in between. The CDR3 is 14 amino acids. Here the CDR3 DNA reads TGTGCCAGCACCGAGAATGACAGATCAGTGTCCCAGCATTTT. Residues: CASTENDRSVSQHF.

In this sample, this clonotype turned up a few times. V and J are TRBV5-1 and TRBJ2-7; D is unresolved. Germline lookup yields CDR1 SGHRS and CDR2 YFSETQ. Trimming left V 0 bases short and J 8 bases short, with 9 bases between. The CDR3 is made up of 12 amino acids. This CDR3 reads CASSLELSQQYF. The CDR3 nucleotides are TGCGCCAGCAGCTTGGAACTTAGCCAGCAGTACTTC.

CDR3 coding DNA: TGTGCCAGCAGTTACTCGACCTGGGCCAACGTCCTGACTTTC. Residues: CASSYSTWANVLTF. The V call is TRBV6-6, the J call TRBJ2-6; D is ambiguous. The germline V and J ends were trimmed by 0 bases and 5 bases, with 5 bases remaining between them. The CDR3 totals 14 residues. Germline CDR1 MNHNY, CDR2 SVGAGI (reference sequence).